These T cell receptor beta chains were read from a single sample in a study of T-cell memory formation after mild COVID-19. MiXCR, applied by TCRdb to the 5' RACE reads, yields one record per CDR3 protein. The data hold hundreds of thousands of distinct CDR3 sequences, with roughly an eighth observed a single time. The sample consisted of PBMCs or a T cell subset sorted from them (not recorded which). The receptors were sampled from a young man who had mild COVID-19 (a few samples of this study predate the infection). Cell type and time point are not known. Each CDR3 is given with its conserved first and last residue. A D gene is named only where the DNA matches it firmly. Size is omitted from some rows. Given values are once, few, many or a class for expanded clones.

V gene	clone size	J gene	D gene	CDR3 length	CDR3 protein	CDR3 DNA
TRBV4-2	few	TRBJ1-1	.	12	CASSQDYGEAFF	TGTGCCAGCAGCCAAGATTACGGAGAAGCTTTCTTT
TRBV10-3	.	TRBJ1-2	.	13	CAISEGGSQGYTF	TGTGCCATCAGTGAGGGGGGCAGCCAGGGCTACACCTTC
TRBV7-2	.	TRBJ2-1	.	13	CASSLQRDTEQFF	TGTGCCAGCAGCTTACAACGCGATACCGAGCAGTTCTTC
TRBV4-2	.	TRBJ2-3	TRBD1	18	CASSQAFWAGGSTDTQYF	TGTGCCAGCAGCCAAGCTTTTTGGGCAGGGGGTAGCACAGATACGCAGTATTTT
TRBV5-5	few	TRBJ2-1	TRBD2	15	CASSLFTSGDFEQFF	TGTGCCAGCAGCTTGTTCACTAGCGGGGATTTTGAGCAGTTCTTC
TRBV7-8	few	TRBJ1-1	.	13	CASSLQWRTEAFF	TGTGCCAGCAGCCTCCAATGGCGTACTGAAGCTTTCTTT
TRBV4-1	many	TRBJ2-7	TRBD2	15	CASSQALAAFYEQYF	TGCGCCAGCAGCCAAGCACTAGCGGCTTTCTACGAGCAGTACTTC
TRBV5-6	few	TRBJ2-3	TRBD1	14	CASSTGQGLNTQYF	TGTGCCAGCAGCACGGGACAGGGACTAAATACGCAGTATTTT
TRBV29-1	.	TRBJ1-5	.	14	CSVVDSYSNQPQHF	TGCAGCGTTGTCGACAGTTATAGCAATCAGCCCCAGCATTTT
TRBV27	.	TRBJ2-7	TRBD2	16	CASNPRGAGSSYEQYF	TGTGCCAGCAATCCCCGGGGAGCGGGGAGCTCCTACGAGCAGTACTTC
TRBV7-3	many	TRBJ2-1	.	13	CASSATGFDEQFF	TGTGCCAGCAGCGCCACAGGGTTTGATGAGCAGTTCTTC
TRBV9	.	TRBJ2-3	TRBD2	16	CASSVGLADSTDTQYF	TGTGCCAGCAGCGTAGGTCTAGCGGATAGCACAGATACGCAGTATTTT
TRBV12-3/TRBV12-4	.	TRBJ1-2	.	14	CASSLAARTYGYTF	TGTGCCAGCAGTTTAGCGGCGAGAACCTATGGCTACACCTTC
TRBV19	few	TRBJ1-1	.	16	CASSPRGRGGDTEAFF	TGTGCCAGTAGTCCAAGAGGGCGGGGAGGCGATACTGAAGCTTTCTTT
TRBV11-3	many	TRBJ2-3	.	13	CASSLRGSDTQYF	TGTGCCAGCAGCTTACGCGGGTCGGATACGCAGTATTTT
TRBV4-2	few	TRBJ2-4	.	19	CASSQVPGSVYGAKNIQYF	TGTGCCAGCAGCCAAGTCCCAGGGAGCGTTTATGGGGCCAAAAACATTCAGTACTTC
TRBV7-2	.	TRBJ2-1	.	16	CASSLGRAGSYNEQFF	TGTGCCAGCAGCTTAGGCAGGGCGGGGTCCTACAATGAGCAGTTCTTC
TRBV27	few	TRBJ2-2	TRBD2	16	CASSTLAGGSTGELFF	TGTGCCAGCAGTACCCTTGCGGGGGGGTCAACCGGGGAGCTGTTTTTT
TRBV7-6	.	TRBJ1-2	.	13	CASSLAGLDGYTF	TGTGCCAGCAGCTTAGCGGGACTAGATGGCTACACCTTC
TRBV5-1	.	TRBJ2-3	TRBD2	17	CASSSLLSGGRTDTQYF	TGCGCCAGCAGCTCCCTCCTTAGCGGGGGGCGCACAGATACGCAGTATTTT
TRBV9	few	TRBJ2-5	.	17	CASSVVSSGRGGETQYF	TGTGCCAGCAGCGTAGTATCGTCGGGGAGAGGTGGAGAGACCCAGTACTTC
TRBV7-2	.	TRBJ1-5	.	14	CASSRAGIHQPQHF	TGTGCCAGCAGCCGAGCAGGGATACATCAGCCCCAGCATTTT
TRBV11-2	.	TRBJ2-3	TRBD2	17	CASSGGLRRGVRDTQYF	TGTGCCAGCAGCGGAGGACTCAGGCGGGGGGTCCGGGATACGCAGTATTTT
TRBV5-1	.	TRBJ2-5	TRBD1	15	CASRYGTGGLETQYF	TGCGCCAGCCGTTACGGGACAGGGGGCTTGGAGACCCAGTACTTC
TRBV7-9	.	TRBJ2-2	TRBD2	16	CASSFATSGGAGELFF	TGTGCCAGCAGCTTCGCGACTAGCGGGGGGGCCGGGGAGCTGTTTTTT
TRBV10-3	many	TRBJ2-3	.	13	CATGLPGADTQYF	TGTGCCACCGGACTGCCTGGGGCAGATACGCAGTATTTT
TRBV9	.	TRBJ1-3	.	15	CASSGRGSSGNTIYF	TGTGCCAGCAGCGGCAGGGGAAGCTCTGGAAACACCATATATTTT
TRBV10-3	few	TRBJ2-3	TRBD2	13	CAITNGGADTQYF	TGTGCCATCACCAACGGGGGGGCGGATACGCAGTATTTT
TRBV4-1	.	TRBJ2-2	.	15	CASSQNREEGGELFF	TGCGCCAGCAGCCAAAACAGGGAAGAAGGCGGGGAGCTGTTTTTT
TRBV6-2/TRBV6-3	once	TRBJ2-5	.	16	CAISPDRGPGIETQYF	TGTGCCATCAGTCCCGACCGGGGGCCTGGAATTGAGACCCAGTACTTC
TRBV4-3	.	TRBJ2-3	TRBD2	16	CASSQAGTSGGITQYF	TGCGCCAGCAGCCAAGCCGGGACTAGCGGGGGAATCACGCAGTATTTT
TRBV12-3/TRBV12-4	many	TRBJ2-5	.	14	CASSWRSGQETQYF	TGTGCCAGCAGTTGGAGGTCGGGTCAAGAGACCCAGTACTTC
TRBV7-9	few	TRBJ2-2	.	16	CASSLASGLKAGELFF	TGTGCCAGCAGCTTAGCCTCGGGATTGAAAGCCGGGGAGCTGTTTTTT
TRBV5-1	.	TRBJ1-2	.	13	CASSLITGYGYTF	TGCGCCAGCAGCTTAATCACAGGCTATGGCTACACCTTC
TRBV7-9	.	TRBJ1-2	.	14	CASSLLGGRYGYTF	TGTGCCAGCAGCTTATTGGGGGGGAGATATGGCTACACCTTC
TRBV20-1	few	TRBJ1-2	.	13	CSARRGEVYGYTF	TGCAGTGCTAGGAGGGGGGAGGTCTATGGCTACACCTTC
TRBV20-1	few	TRBJ2-3	TRBD2	15	CSASVTSGGADTQYF	TGCAGTGCTAGCGTGACTAGCGGGGGAGCAGATACGCAGTATTTT
TRBV5-1	many	TRBJ2-1	.	14	CASTTQGSYNEQFF	TGCGCCAGCACCACGCAGGGCTCCTACAATGAGCAGTTCTTC
TRBV18	few	TRBJ2-6	.	16	CASSEPTVTGANVLTF	TGTGCCAGCTCAGAACCCACAGTTACTGGGGCCAACGTCCTGACTTTC
TRBV5-1	few	TRBJ2-6	TRBD2	15	CASSLRAGDGNVLTF	TGCGCCAGCAGCTTGAGGGCGGGGGACGGCAACGTCCTGACTTTC
TRBV14	few	TRBJ2-2	.	15	CASSQVPGFTGELFF	TGTGCCAGCAGCCAAGTTCCGGGATTCACCGGGGAGCTGTTTTTT
TRBV20-1	.	TRBJ1-1	.	11	CSINGGAGAFF	TGCAGTATTAACGGGGGGGCAGGAGCTTTCTTT
TRBV14	few	TRBJ2-3	TRBD1	14	CASSQPQGARRQYF	TGTGCCAGCAGCCAACCACAGGGGGCGAGGCGGCAGTATTTT
TRBV7-9	few	TRBJ2-7	TRBD1	15	CASSLLGTGYRTEDF	TGTGCCAGCAGCCTATTGGGGACAGGGTACCGGACGGAGGACTTC
TRBV27	.	TRBJ2-5	TRBD1	14	CASSRQGNVATQYF	TGTGCCAGCAGCCGACAGGGTAACGTAGCGACCCAGTACTTC
TRBV14	few	TRBJ2-1	.	13	CASSQFPQGSGFF	TGTGCCAGCAGCCAATTCCCGCAGGGTAGTGGGTTCTTC
TRBV6-6	.	TRBJ2-2	.	15	CASSYVYRVTGELFF	TGTGCCAGCAGTTACGTGTACAGGGTTACCGGGGAGCTGTTTTTT
TRBV5-5	many	TRBJ2-7	.	15	CASSFSVSEHYEQYF	TGTGCCAGCAGCTTTTCGGTGTCGGAACATTACGAGCAGTACTTC
TRBV20-1	few	TRBJ1-2	.	14	CSASSRPPYYGYTF	TGCAGTGCTAGTTCAAGACCGCCTTACTATGGCTACACCTTC
TRBV7-9	.	TRBJ1-1	.	15	CASSLYPGSGTEAFF	TGTGCCAGCAGCTTATACCCAGGGTCAGGCACTGAAGCTTTCTTT
TRBV2	many	TRBJ1-1	.	11	CASSYSTEAFF	TGTGCCAGCAGTTATTCCACTGAAGCTTTCTTT
TRBV7-3	few	TRBJ2-1	.	12	CASSLMGGEQFF	TGTGCCAGCAGCTTAATGGGCGGGGAACAGTTCTTC
TRBV7-9	few	TRBJ2-5	.	11	CASSSGRFEYF	TGTGCCAGCAGCTCCGGGCGGTTTGAGTACTTC
TRBV20-1	many	TRBJ1-2	.	15	CSARRVGPANYGYTF	TGCAGTGCGCGAAGGGTCGGTCCCGCTAACTATGGCTACACCTTC
TRBV6-6	many	TRBJ2-3	TRBD1	16	CASSPASGTGSDTQYF	TGTGCCAGCAGTCCTGCCTCCGGGACAGGGTCAGATACGCAGTATTTT
TRBV29-1	many	TRBJ2-7	.	14	CSAEFSNGIYEQYF	TGCAGCGCCGAGTTTTCCAACGGGATCTACGAGCAGTACTTC
TRBV25-1	.	TRBJ2-7	TRBD1	14	CASSGPGQRYEQYF	TGTGCCAGCAGTGGACCGGGACAGCGATACGAGCAGTACTTC